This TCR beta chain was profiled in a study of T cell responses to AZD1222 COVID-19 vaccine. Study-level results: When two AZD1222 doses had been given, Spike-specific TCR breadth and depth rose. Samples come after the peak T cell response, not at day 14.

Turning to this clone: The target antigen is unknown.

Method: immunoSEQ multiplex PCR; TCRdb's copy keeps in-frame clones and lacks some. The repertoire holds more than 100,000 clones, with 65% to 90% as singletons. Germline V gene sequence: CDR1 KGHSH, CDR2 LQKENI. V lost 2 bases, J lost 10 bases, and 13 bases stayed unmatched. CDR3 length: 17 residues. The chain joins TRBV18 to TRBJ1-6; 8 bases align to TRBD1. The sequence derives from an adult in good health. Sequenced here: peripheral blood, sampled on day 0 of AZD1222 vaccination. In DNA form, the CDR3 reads TGTGCCAGCTCACCATATTGGACAGGGTCGACGGAATCACCCCTCCACTTT. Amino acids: CASSPYWTGSTESPLHF.